This T cell receptor beta chain was sequenced for a study of long-term antiretroviral therapy in people with HIV. The overall study: Some samples came about a decade before the 2015 immediate-ART recommendation, and these were the earliest.

The libraries were made with immunoSEQ v3.0 at survey level. TCRdb keeps only in-frame clones here, not all; method: immunoSEQ multiplex PCR. The table lists some 48,000 clones, about 81% of them singletons. This clone was counted between two and nine times. CDR3 length: 19 amino acids. Germline lookup yields CDR1 MDHEN and CDR2 SYDVKM. The trim removed 5 bases at V and 4 bases at J, leaving 21 bases unmatched. The TCR sequence derives from a woman aged 18-30 years with HIV. The chain employs TRBV28 and TRBJ1-1; 8 bases line up with TRBD1. Sequencing was performed on unsorted PBMCs, taken 0.8 years after starting antiretroviral therapy. Here the CDR3 DNA reads TGTGCCAGCAGTACATTAAAACAGGGGGAACCGGGGTTGAGCACTGAAGCTTTCTTT. It codes for CASSTLKQGEPGLSTEAFF.